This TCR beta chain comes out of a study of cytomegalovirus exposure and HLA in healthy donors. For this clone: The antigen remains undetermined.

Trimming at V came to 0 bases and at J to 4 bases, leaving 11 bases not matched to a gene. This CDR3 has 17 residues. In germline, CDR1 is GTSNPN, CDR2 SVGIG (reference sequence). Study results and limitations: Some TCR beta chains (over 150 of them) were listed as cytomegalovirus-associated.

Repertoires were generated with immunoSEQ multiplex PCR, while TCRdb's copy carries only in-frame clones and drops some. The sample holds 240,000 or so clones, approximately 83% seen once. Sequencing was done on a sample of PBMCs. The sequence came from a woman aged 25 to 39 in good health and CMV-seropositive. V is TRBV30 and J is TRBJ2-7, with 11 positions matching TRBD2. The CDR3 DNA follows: TGTGCCTGGAGTGTACCCCTGACTAGCGGGGAATTTTACGAGCAGTACTTC. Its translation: CAWSVPLTSGEFYEQYF.